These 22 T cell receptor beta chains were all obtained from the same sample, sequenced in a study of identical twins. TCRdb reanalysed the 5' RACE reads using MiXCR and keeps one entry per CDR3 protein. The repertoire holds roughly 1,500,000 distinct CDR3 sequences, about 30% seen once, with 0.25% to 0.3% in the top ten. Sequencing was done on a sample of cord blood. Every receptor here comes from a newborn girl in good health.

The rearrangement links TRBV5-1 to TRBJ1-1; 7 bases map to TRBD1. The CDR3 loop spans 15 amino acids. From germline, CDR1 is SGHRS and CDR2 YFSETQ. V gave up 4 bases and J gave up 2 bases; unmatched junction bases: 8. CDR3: CASSALGQSNTEAFF. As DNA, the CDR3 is TGCGCCAGCAGCGCACTGGGACAGAGTAACACTGAAGCTTTCTTT. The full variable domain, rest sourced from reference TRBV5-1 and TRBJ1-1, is KAGVTQTPRYLIKTRGQQVTLSCSPISGHRSVSWYQQTPGQGLQFLFEYFSETQRNKGNFPGRFSGRQFSNSRSEMNVSTLELGDSALYLCASSALGQSNTEAFFGQGTRLTVV.

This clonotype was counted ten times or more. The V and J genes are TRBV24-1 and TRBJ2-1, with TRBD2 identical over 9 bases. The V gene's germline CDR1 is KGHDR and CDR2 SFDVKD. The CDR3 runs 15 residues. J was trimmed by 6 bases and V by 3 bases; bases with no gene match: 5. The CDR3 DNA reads TGTGCCACCAGTGATGAGACTAGCGGCAGCAATGAGCAGTTCTTC. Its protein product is CATSDETSGSNEQFF.

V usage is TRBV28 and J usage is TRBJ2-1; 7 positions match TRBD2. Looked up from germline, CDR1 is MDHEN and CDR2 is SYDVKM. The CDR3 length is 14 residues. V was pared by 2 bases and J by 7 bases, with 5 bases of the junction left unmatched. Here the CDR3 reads CASSLRGGMNEQFF. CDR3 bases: TGTGCCAGCAGTTTAAGGGGAGGGATGAATGAGCAGTTCTTC.

DNA of the CDR3: TGTGCCAGCAGTAAAGGGGGGCTAGGCAATGAGCAGTTCTTC. It codes for CASSKGGLGNEQFF. The rearrangement joins TRBV6-5 to TRBJ2-1, with D tentatively TRBD1 or TRBD2 (6 bases each). CDR3 length equals 14 residues. V was pared by 5 bases and J by 6 bases, with 14 bases between. The germline V gene encodes CDR1 MNHEY and CDR2 SVGAGI.

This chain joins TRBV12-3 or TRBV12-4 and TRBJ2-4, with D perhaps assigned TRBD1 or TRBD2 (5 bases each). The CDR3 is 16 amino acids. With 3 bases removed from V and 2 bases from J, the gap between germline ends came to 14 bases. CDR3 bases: TGTGCCAGCAGTTTGGGTGGGACGCACTCCAAAAACATTCAGTACTTC. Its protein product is CASSLGGTHSKNIQYF.

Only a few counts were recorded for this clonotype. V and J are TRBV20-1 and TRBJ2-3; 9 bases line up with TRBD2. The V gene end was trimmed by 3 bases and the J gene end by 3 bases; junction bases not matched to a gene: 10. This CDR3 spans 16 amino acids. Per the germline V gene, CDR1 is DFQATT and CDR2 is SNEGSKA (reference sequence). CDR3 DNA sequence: TGCAGTGCTAGTAGTGTGGGGACTAGCTTTACAGATACGCAGTATTTT. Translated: CSASSVGTSFTDTQYF.

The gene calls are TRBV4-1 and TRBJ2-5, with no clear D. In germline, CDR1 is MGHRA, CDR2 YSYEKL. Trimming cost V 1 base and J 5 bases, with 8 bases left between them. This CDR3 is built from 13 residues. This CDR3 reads CASSQGASETQYF. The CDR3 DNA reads TGCGCCAGCAGCCAAGGGGCTAGTGAGACCCAGTACTTC.

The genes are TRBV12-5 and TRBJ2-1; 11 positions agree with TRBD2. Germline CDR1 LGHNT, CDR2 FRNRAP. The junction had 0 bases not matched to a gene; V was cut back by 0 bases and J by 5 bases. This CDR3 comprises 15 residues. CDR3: CASGLVLAGDNEQFF. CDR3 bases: TGTGCTAGTGGTTTGGTACTAGCGGGAGACAATGAGCAGTTCTTC.

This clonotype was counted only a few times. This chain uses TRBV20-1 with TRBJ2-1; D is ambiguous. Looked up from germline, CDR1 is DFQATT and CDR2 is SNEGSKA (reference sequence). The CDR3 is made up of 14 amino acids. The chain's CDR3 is CSAEPPSINNEQFF. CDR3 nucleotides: TGCAGCGCAGAACCCCCCTCCATTAACAATGAGCAGTTCTTC.

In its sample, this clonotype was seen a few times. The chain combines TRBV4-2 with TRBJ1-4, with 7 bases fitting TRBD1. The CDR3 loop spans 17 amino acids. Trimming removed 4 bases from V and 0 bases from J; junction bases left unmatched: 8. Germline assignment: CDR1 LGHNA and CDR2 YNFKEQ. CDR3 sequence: CASSPKGTVTTNEKLFF. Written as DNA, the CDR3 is TGTGCCAGCAGCCCTAAAGGGACAGTTACAACTAATGAAAAACTGTTTTTT.

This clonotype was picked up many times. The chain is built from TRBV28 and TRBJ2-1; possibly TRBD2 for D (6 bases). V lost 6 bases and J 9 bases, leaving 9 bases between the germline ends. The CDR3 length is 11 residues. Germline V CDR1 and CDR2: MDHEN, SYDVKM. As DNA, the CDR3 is TGTGCCAGCAGCTGGGGAGGTGAGCAGTTCTTC. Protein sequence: CASSWGGEQFF.

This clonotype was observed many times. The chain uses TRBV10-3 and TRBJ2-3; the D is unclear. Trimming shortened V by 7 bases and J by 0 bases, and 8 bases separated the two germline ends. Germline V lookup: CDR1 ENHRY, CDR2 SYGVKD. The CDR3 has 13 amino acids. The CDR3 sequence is CAIKKASTDTQYF. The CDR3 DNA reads TGTGCCATCAAAAAGGCTAGCACAGATACGCAGTATTTT.

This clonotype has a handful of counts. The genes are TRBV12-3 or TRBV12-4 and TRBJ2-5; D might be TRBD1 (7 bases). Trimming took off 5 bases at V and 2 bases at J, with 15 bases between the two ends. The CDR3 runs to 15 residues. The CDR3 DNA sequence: TGTGCCAGCAGTCGAGGCGGGACAGAACAAGAGACCCAGTACTTC. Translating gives CASSRGGTEQETQYF.

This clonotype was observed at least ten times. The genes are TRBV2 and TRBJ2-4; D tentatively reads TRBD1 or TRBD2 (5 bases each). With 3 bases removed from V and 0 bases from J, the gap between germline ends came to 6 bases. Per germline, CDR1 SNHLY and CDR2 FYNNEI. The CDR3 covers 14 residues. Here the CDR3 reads CASSDGTAKNIQYF. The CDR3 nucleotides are TGTGCCAGCAGTGATGGGACAGCCAAAAACATTCAGTACTTC.

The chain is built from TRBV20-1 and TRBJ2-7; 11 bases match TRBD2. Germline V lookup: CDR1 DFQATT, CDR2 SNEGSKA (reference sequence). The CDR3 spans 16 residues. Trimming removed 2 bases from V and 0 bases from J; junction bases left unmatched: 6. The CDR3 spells CSARNSGRATSYEQYF. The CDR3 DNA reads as TGCAGTGCTAGAAATAGCGGGAGGGCCACCTCCTACGAGCAGTACTTC.

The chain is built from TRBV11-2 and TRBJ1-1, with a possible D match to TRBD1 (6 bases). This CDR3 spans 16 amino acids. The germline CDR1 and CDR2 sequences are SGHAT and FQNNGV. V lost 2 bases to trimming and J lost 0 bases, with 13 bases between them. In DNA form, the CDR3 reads TGTGCCAGCAGCTTAACGGGCGGGGGCATGAACACTGAAGCTTTCTTT. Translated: CASSLTGGGMNTEAFF. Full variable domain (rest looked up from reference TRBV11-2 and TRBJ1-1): EAGVAQSPRYKIIEKRQSVAFWCNPISGHATLYWYQQILGQGPKLLIQFQNNGVVDDSQLPKDRFSAERLKGVDSTLKIQPAKLEDSAVYLCASSLTGGGMNTEAFFGQGTRLTVV.

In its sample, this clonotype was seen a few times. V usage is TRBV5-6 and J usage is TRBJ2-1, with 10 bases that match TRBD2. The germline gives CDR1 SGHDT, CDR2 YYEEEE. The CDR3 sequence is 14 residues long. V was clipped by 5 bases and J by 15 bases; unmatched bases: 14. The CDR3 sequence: CASSKRGGLFVLFF. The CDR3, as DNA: TGTGCCAGCAGTAAGCGGGGGGGCTTATTCGTCCTGTTCTTC.

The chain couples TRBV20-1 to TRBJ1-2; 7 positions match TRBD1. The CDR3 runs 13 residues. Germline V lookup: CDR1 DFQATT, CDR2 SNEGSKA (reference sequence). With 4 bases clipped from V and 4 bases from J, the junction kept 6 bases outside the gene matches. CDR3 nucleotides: TGCAGTGCTATAAGAGGGGGCATCTATGGCTACACCTTC. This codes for CSAIRGGIYGYTF.

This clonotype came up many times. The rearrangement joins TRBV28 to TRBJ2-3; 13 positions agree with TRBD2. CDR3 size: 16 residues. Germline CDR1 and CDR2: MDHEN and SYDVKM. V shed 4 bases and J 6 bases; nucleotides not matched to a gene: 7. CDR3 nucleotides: TGTGCCAGCAGTTCACCCGGGACTAGCGGGGTGGATACGCAGTATTTT. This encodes CASSSPGTSGVDTQYF.

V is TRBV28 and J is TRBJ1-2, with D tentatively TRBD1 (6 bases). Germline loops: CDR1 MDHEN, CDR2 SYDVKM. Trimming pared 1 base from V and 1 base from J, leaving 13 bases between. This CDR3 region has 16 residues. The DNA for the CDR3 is TGTGCCAGCAGTTTATTTCTGGACAGACTTAACTATGGCTACACCTTC. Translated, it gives CASSLFLDRLNYGYTF.

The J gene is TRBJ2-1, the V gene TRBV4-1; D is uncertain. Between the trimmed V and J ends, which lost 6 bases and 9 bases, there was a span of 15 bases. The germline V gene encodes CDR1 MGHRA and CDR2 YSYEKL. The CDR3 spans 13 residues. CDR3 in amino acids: CASSLPPGREQFF. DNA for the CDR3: TGCGCCAGCAGTCTACCGCCTGGGCGTGAGCAGTTCTTC.

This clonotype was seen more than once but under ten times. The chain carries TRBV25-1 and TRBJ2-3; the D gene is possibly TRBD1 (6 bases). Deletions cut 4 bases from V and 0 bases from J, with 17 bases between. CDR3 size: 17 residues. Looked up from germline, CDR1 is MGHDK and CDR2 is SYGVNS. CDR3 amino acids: CASSGLSTGGSTDTQYF. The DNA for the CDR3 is TGTGCCAGCAGTGGACTCTCGACAGGCGGGAGCACAGATACGCAGTATTTT.